This T cell receptor (beta chain) was sequenced in a study of T cell responses to AZD1222 COVID-19 vaccine. Points from the study as a whole: White British donors predominated, females outnumbered males, and clonal diversity was possibly underestimated.

TCRdb keeps only in-frame clones here, not all; method: immunoSEQ multiplex PCR. The sample contains roughly 42,000 clones, over 70% of which appear only once. This clone is a singleton in its sample. What it recognizes is unknown. CDR1 and CDR2 (germline): SGDLS, YYNGEE. Between the trimmed V and J ends, which lost 3 bases and 5 bases, there was a span of 9 bases. The CDR3 is made up of 14 amino acids. This specimen consisted of peripheral blood, obtained on day 0 of AZD1222 vaccination. V and J are TRBV9 and TRBJ1-6; D is perhaps TRBD1 (5 bases). The clonotype comes from an adult in good health. CDR3 in amino acids: CASSEGVDNSPLHF. The CDR3 region has the DNA TGTGCCAGCAGCGAAGGGGTTGATAATTCACCCCTCCACTTT.